The clone carrying this T cell receptor (beta chain) was counted at least ten times. Its antigen is unknown. This specimen comes from a study of blood T cells in healthy people across ages. It was with a sample-barcoded 5' primer and a J-beta primer mix that a second PCR of about 6 to 12 cycles was run. TCRdb re-called the 5' RACE reads through MiXCR, storing one row per CDR3 protein. This sample has 700,000 to 850,000 distinct CDR3 sequences, with 35% to 40% found just once. Study-level findings and limits: Among long-lived donors, naive CD4+ cells were more numerous and diversity higher than in aged donors. Researchers judged that diversity estimates from one million T cells fell short of true values.

The source is a young man in good health. Sequenced: blood.

The CDR3 coding sequence is TGTGCCAGCAGTGGGGGGAATTCTGGGGCCAACGTCCTGACTTTC. It specifies CASSGGNSGANVLTF. V usage is TRBV7-8 and J usage is TRBJ2-6; D perhaps matches TRBD2 (6 bases). The V end lost 6 bases, the J end lost 1 base, and 10 bases lay between the germline ends. Per the germline V gene, CDR1 is SGHVS and CDR2 is FQNEAQ. CDR3 size: 15 residues.